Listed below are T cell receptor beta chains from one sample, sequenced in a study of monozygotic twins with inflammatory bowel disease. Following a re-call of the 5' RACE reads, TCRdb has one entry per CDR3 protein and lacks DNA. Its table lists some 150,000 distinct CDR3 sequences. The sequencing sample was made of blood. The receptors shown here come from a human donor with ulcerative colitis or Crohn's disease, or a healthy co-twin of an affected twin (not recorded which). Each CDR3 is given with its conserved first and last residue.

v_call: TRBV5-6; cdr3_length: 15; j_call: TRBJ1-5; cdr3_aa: CASSLGQGSNQPQHF
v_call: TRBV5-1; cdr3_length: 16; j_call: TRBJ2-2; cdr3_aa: CASSPGLWANTGELFF
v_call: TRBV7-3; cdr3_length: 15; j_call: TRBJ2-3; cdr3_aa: CASSRSGLSTDTQYF
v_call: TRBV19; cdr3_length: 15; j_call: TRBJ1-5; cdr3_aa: CASSMGPPSNQPQHF
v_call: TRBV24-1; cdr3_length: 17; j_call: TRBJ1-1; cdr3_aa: CATSDSRGVGWGTEAFF
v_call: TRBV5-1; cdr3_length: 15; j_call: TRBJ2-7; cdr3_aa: CASSLGPAGSGEQYF
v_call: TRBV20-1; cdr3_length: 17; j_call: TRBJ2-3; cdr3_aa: CSAASSGARRGTDTQYF
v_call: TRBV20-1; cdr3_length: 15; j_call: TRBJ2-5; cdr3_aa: CSASNPRGPQETQYF
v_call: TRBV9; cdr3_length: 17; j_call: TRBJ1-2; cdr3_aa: CASSVGGGRETRTGYTF
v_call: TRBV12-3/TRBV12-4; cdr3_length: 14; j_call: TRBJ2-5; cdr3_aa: CASSLGTEGETQYF
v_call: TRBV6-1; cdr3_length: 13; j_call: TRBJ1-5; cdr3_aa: CASSGTRDQPQHF
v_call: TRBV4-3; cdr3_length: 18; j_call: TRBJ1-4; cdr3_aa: CASSQDRNPQTTNEKLFF
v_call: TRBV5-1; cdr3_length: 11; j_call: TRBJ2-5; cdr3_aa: CASSMRETQYF
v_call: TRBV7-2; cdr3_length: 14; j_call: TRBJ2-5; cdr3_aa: CASSFGSVQETQYF
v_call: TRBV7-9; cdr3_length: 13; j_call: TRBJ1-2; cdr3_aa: CASSLRENYGYTF
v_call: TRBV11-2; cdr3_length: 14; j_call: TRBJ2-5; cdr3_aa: CASSLEPVAETQYF
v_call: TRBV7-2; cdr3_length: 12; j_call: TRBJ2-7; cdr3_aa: CASSFGPYEQYF
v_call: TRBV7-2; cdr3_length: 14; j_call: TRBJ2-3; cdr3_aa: CASSLVPTTDTQYF
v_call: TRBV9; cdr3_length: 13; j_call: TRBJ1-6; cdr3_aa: CASSVDGNSPLHF
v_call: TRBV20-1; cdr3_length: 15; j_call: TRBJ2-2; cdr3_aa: CSGMVDRRNTGELFF
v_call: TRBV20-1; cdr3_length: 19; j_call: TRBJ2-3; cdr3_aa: CSARDIGFGGRPTTDTQYF
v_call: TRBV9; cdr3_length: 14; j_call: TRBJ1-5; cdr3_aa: CASSGRGLGQPQHF
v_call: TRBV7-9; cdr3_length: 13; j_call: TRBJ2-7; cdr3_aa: CASRSSPDYEQYF